This T cell receptor (beta chain) came from a study of blood T cell repertoires in COVID-19. Study summary: Samples came from the United States, Italy and Spain, spanning acute and convalescent COVID-19. In each case, the material was cDNA or gDNA derived from T cells, B-cell-depleted T cells, or PBMCs.

As processed by the authors: Scientists estimated how many nucleated cells there were by amplifying reference gene primers. Here immunoSEQ multiplex PCR was the method, and the copy in TCRdb shows in-frame clones only, minus some. That table furnishes V, J and clone size, whereas the DNA furnished D and trimming. The table shows 200,000 to 250,000 clones, with 75% to 90% occurring only once. V dropped 5 bases and J dropped 6 bases, with 18 bases sitting between them. The germline V gene has CDR1 GTSNPN and CDR2 SVGIG (reference sequence). This CDR3 is 14 amino acids long. The sample taken for sequencing was peripheral blood. The chain joins TRBV30 to TRBJ2-3; possible D gene TRBD2, 7 bases. The clonotype originates from a man aged 25 to 40 who had recovered from COVID-19. The CDR3 DNA is TGTGCCTGGGCTGGGGGCGGGGGAGGGGATACGCAGTATTTT. Translating gives CAWAGGGGGDTQYF.